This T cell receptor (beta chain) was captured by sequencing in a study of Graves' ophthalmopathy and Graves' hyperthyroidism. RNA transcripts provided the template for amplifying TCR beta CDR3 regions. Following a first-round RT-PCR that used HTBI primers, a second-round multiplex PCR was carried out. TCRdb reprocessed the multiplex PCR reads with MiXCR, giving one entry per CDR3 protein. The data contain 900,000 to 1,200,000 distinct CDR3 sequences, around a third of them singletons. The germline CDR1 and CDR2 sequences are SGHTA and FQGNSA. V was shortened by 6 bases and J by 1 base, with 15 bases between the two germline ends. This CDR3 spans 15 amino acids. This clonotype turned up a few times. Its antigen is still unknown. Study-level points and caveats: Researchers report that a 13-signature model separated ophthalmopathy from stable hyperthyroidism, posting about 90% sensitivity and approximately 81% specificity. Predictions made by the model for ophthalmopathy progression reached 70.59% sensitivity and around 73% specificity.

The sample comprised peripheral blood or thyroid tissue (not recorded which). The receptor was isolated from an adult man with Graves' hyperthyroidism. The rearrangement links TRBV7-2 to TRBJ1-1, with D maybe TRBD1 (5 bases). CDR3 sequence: CASSLPGLWNTEAFF. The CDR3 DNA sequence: TGTGCCAGCAGTCTGCCAGGGTTGTGGAACACTGAAGCTTTCTTT. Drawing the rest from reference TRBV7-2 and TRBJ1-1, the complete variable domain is GAGVSQSPSNKVTEKGKDVELRCDPISGHTALYWYRQSLGQGLEFLIYFQGNSAPDKSGLPSDRFSAERTGGSVSTLTIQRTQQEDSAVYLCASSLPGLWNTEAFFGQGTRLTVV.